The 5 T cell receptor beta chains presented below share a single source sample, sequenced in a study of blood T cell repertoires in COVID-19. Clones were read by immunoSEQ multiplex PCR, and TCRdb kept only the in-frame ones, dropping some. The sample lists some 250,000 clones, roughly 90% occurring once. Sequenced input: PBMCs or T cells enriched from blood (not recorded which). Every receptor here comes from a middle-aged man who had recovered from COVID-19.

The gene calls are TRBV9 and TRBJ2-3, with D possibly TRBD2 on 6 matching bases. CDR1 and CDR2 from the germline V gene are SGDLS and YYNGEE. The CDR3 contains 15 residues. Between the trimmed V and J ends, which lost 7 bases and 3 bases, there was a span of 18 bases. CDR3 bases: TGTGCCAGCGGTAGGTTTGCGGGAATGACAGATACGCAGTATTTT. Protein: CASGRFAGMTDTQYF.

The chain carries TRBV4-1 and TRBJ1-1, with TRBD1 matching 8 bases. The germline gives CDR1 MGHRA, CDR2 YSYEKL. J was trimmed by 4 bases and V by 6 bases; bases with no gene match: 10. The CDR3 totals 15 residues. The CDR3 DNA sequence: TGCGCCAGCAGTCATAATGGACAGGGAGGCACTGAAGCTTTCTTT. This encodes CASSHNGQGGTEAFF.

This sequence joins TRBV11-2 and TRBJ2-1; possible D gene TRBD1, 6 bases. This CDR3 contains 15 residues. Germline V lookup: CDR1 SGHAT, CDR2 FQNNGV. V was cut by 1 base and J by 2 bases, with 9 bases left in between. The CDR3 region is CASSLAAGAYNEQFF. DNA of the CDR3: TGTGCCAGCAGCTTAGCCGCAGGGGCCTACAATGAGCAGTTCTTC. Complete variable domain (other parts from reference TRBV11-2 and TRBJ2-1): EAGVAQSPRYKIIEKRQSVAFWCNPISGHATLYWYQQILGQGPKLLIQFQNNGVVDDSQLPKDRFSAERLKGVDSTLKIQPAKLEDSAVYLCASSLAAGAYNEQFFGPGTRLTVL.

The V and J genes are TRBV15 and TRBJ1-4; perhaps TRBD1 as D (5 bases). Trimming removed 0 bases at V and 8 bases at J, with 10 bases between. CDR1 LNHNV and CDR2 YYDKDF come from the germline V gene (reference sequence). There are 14 residues in the CDR3. CDR3 in amino acids: CATSRDSQGEKLFF. CDR3 in DNA: TGTGCCACCAGCAGAGATTCCCAGGGAGAAAAACTGTTTTTT. Full variable domain (rest looked up from reference TRBV15 and TRBJ1-4): DAMVIQNPRYQVTQFGKPVTLSCSQTLNHNVMYWYQQKSSQAPKLLFHYYDKDFNNEADTPDNFQSRRPNTSFCFLDIRSPGLGDTAMYLCATSRDSQGEKLFFGSGTQLSVL.

The chain carries TRBV29-1 and TRBJ2-1; 9 bases line up with TRBD2. The trim removed 1 base at V and 14 bases at J, leaving 9 bases unmatched. Germline CDR1 and CDR2: SQVTM and ANQGSEA. CDR3 size: 13 residues. The CDR3 DNA is TGCAGCGTTGAAGCCCCTTTAGCGGGGGCAAAGTTCTTC. It codes for CSVEAPLAGAKFF.